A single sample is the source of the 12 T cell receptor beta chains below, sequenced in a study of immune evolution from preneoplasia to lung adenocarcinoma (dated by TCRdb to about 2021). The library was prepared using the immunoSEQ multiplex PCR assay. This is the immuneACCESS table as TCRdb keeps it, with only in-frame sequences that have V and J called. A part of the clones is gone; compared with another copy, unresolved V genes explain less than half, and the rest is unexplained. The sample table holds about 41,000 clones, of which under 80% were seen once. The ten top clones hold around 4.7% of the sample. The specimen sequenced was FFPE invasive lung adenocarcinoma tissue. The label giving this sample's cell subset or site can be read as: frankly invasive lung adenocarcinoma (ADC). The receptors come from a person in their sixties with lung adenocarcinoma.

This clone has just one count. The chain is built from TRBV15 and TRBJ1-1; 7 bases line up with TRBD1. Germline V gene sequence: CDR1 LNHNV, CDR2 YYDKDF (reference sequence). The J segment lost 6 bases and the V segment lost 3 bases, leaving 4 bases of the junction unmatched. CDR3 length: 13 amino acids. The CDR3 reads CATSSYTGAEAFF. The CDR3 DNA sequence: TGTGCCACCAGCAGTTATACAGGGGCTGAAGCTTTCTTT.

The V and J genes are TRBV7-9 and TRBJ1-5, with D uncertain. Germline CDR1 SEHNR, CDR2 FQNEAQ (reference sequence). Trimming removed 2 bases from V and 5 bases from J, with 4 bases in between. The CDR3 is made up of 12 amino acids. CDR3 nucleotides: TGTGCCAGCAGCTTAATTGATCAGCCCCAGCATTTT. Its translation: CASSLIDQPQHF.

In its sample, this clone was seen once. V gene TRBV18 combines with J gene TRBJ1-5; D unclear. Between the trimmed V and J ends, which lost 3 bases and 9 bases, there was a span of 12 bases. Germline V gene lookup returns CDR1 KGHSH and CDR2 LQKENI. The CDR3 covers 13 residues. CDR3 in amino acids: CASSPRTRSPQHF. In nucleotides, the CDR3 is TGTGCCAGCTCACCTAGGACCCGCTCGCCCCAGCATTTT. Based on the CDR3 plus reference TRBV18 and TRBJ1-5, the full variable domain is NAGVMQNPRHLVRRRGQEARLRCSPMKGHSHVYWYRQLPEEGLKFMVYLQKENIIDESGMPKERFSAEFPKEGPSILRIQQVVRGDSAAYFCASSPRTRSPQHFGDGTRLSIL.

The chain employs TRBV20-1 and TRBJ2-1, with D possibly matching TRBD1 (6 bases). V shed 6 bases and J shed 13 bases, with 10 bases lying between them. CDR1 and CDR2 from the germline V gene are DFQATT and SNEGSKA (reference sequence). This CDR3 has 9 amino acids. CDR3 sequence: CSARDTQFF. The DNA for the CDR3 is TGCAGTGCCCGGGACACTCAGTTCTTC.

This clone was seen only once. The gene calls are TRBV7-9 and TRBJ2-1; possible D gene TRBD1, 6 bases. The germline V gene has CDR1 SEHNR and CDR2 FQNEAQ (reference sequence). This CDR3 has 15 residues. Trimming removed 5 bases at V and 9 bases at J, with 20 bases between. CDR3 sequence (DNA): TGTGCCAGCAGCGTAAACCTGGACAGTTTTCCTGAGCAGTTCTTC. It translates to CASSVNLDSFPEQFF.

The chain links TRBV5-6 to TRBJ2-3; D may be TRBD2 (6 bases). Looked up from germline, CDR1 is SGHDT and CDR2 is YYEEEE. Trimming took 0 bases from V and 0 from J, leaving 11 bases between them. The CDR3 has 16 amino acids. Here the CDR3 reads CASSLAFGGSTDTQYF. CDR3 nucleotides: TGTGCCAGCAGCTTGGCGTTCGGAGGGAGCACAGATACGCAGTATTTT. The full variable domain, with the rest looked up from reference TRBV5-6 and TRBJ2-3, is DAGVTQSPTHLIKTRGQQVTLRCSPKSGHDTVSWYQQALGQGPQFIFQYYEEEERQRGNFPDRFSGHQFPNYSSELNVNALLLGDSALYLCASSLAFGGSTDTQYFGPGTRLTVL.

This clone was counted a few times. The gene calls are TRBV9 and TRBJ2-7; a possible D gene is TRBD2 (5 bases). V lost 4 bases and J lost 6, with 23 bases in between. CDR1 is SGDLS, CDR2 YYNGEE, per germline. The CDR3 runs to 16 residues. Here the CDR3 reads CASSPSLGDIVSEQYF. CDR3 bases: TGTGCCAGCAGCCCGTCTCTCGGGGATATAGTCAGCGAGCAGTACTTC.

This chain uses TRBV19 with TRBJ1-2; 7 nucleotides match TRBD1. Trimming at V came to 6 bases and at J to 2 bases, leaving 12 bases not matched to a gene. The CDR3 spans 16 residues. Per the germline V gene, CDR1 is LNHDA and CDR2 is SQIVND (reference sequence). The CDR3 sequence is CASRMIRGGKNYGYTF. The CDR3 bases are TGTGCCAGTAGAATGATTCGAGGGGGCAAAAACTATGGCTACACCTTC. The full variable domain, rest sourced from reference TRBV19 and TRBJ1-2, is DGGITQSPKYLFRKEGQNVTLSCEQNLNHDAMYWYRQDPGQGLRLIYYSQIVNDFQKGDIAEGYSVSREKKESFPLTVTSAQKNPTAFYLCASRMIRGGKNYGYTFGSGTRLTVV.

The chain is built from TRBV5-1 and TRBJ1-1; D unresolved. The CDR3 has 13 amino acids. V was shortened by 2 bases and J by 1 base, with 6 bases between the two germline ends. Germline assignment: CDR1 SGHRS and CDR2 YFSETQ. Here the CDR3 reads CASSLHGNTEAFF. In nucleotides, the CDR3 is TGCGCCAGCAGCTTACACGGGAACACTGAAGCTTTCTTT.

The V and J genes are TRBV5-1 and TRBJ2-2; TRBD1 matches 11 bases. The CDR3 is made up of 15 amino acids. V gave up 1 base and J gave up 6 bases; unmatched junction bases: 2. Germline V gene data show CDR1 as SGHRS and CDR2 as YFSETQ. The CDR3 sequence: CASSLKGQGAGELFF. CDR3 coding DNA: TGCGCCAGCAGCTTGAAGGGACAGGGGGCCGGGGAGCTGTTTTTT.

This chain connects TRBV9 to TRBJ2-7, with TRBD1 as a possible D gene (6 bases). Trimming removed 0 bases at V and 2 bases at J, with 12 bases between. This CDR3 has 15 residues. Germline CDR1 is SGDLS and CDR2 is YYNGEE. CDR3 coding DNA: TGTGCCAGCAGCGTAGGTGGACAGAGTACCTACGAGCAGTACTTC. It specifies CASSVGGQSTYEQYF.

The CDR3 DNA sequence: TGTGCCAGCAGCTTCACCCGTAACTATGGCTACACCTTC. This codes for CASSFTRNYGYTF. The chain uses TRBV11-2 and TRBJ1-2; D unclear. CDR1 is SGHAT, CDR2 FQNNGV, per germline. The V end lost 3 bases, the J end lost 1 base, and 6 bases lay between the germline ends. The CDR3 extends over 13 amino acids.